This T cell receptor beta chain was sequenced in a study of shared clonotypes between healthy human individuals. Some clones are missing from TCRdb's copy, which holds only in-frame ones; the method was immunoSEQ multiplex PCR. The data show about 2.3 million clones, more than 80% seen once. V was pared by 8 bases and J by 5 bases, with 3 bases of the junction left unmatched. CDR1 is MNHEY, CDR2 SVGAGI, per germline. This CDR3 has 13 residues. V is TRBV6-5 and J is TRBJ2-3; 11 nucleotides align to TRBD2. The sequencing input was naive CD4+ T cells from PBMCs. The subset: CD45RA+ positively selected. The source is a man in his late teens or twenties in good health. Some clones in this sample may be carry-over from other donors' samples. CDR3 sequence (DNA): TGTGCCAGCGCTAGCGGGAGGAGAGATACGCAGTATTTT. Protein: CASASGRRDTQYF.